This passage covers 16 T cell receptor beta chains from one sample sequenced in a study of blood T cell repertoires in COVID-19. Sequencing used immunoSEQ multiplex PCR; TCRdb keeps in-frame clones, though not all of them. The table shows 250,000 to 300,000 clones, with 80% to 90% occurring only once. The material sequenced was peripheral blood. All receptors derive from a young woman with COVID-19, enrolled during active disease.

The chain employs TRBV21-1 and TRBJ2-3; the tabulated D call, TRBD2, remains unverified against the DNA. TRBV21-1 has pseudogene status. The CDR3 is 17 amino acids. The CDR3 DNA is TGTGCCAGCAGCAAAGGGGGAGCGGGGGTCACCACAGATACGCAGTATTTT. It translates to CASSKGGAGVTTDTQYF.

The J gene is TRBJ2-5, the V gene TRBV15; D uncertain. V lost 0 bases and J 4 bases, leaving 6 bases between the germline ends. The CDR3 totals 13 residues. CDR1 LNHNV and CDR2 YYDKDF come from the germline V gene (reference sequence). CDR3 DNA sequence: TGTGCCACCAGCAGAGACCGTCGAGAGACCCAGTACTTC. Encoded protein: CATSRDRRETQYF.

This rearrangement joins TRBV28 to TRBJ2-3; a possible D gene is TRBD2 (6 bases). Between the trimmed V and J ends, which lost 10 bases and 2 bases, there was a span of 13 bases. This CDR3 spans 13 amino acids. CDR1 is MDHEN and CDR2 is SYDVKM in the germline V gene. For the CDR3, the DNA is TGTGCCATTTCGGGGAGGTACACAGATACGCAGTATTTT. Translated: CAISGRYTDTQYF.

The V call is TRBV5-1, the J call TRBJ2-7, with a tentative D call TRBD2 (6 bases). V was cut by 4 bases and J by 1 base, with 6 bases left in between. CDR1 and CDR2 from the germline V gene are SGHRS and YFSETQ. The CDR3 extends over 12 amino acids. The CDR3 sequence is CASSGRSYEQYF. The CDR3 DNA reads TGCGCCAGCAGCGGGAGGTCCTACGAGCAGTACTTC.

This clone was observed a handful of times. The chain employs TRBV6-5 and TRBJ2-5; D not certain. V lost 8 bases and J 2 bases, leaving 6 bases between the germline ends. Germline assignment: CDR1 MNHEY and CDR2 SVGAGI. There are 11 residues in the CDR3. This chain's CDR3 is CASGRQETQYF. DNA for the CDR3: TGTGCCAGCGGCCGACAAGAGACCCAGTACTTC.

A few counts support this clone. The rearrangement links TRBV27 to TRBJ2-2; TRBD1 might be the D (5 bases). Trimming took 7 bases from V and 6 from J, leaving 21 bases between them. Looked up from germline, CDR1 is MNHEY and CDR2 is SMNVEV (reference sequence). This CDR3 has 16 amino acids. As DNA, the CDR3 is TGTGCCAGCACCTTTAGTGTGGGGCAATTCGCCGGGGAGCTGTTTTTT. It codes for CASTFSVGQFAGELFF.

The chain has TRBV5-1 and TRBJ1-4, with 8 bases matching TRBD1. The V gene end was trimmed by 4 bases and the J gene end by 8 bases; junction bases not matched to a gene: 7. Looked up from germline, CDR1 is SGHRS and CDR2 is YFSETQ. The CDR3 contains 14 residues. The CDR3: CASSRQGFGEKLFF. In nucleotides, the CDR3 is TGCGCCAGCAGCCGACAGGGGTTCGGGGAAAAACTGTTTTTT.

V usage is TRBV5-8 and J usage is TRBJ1-1; TRBD1 aligns across 11 bases. Germline V CDR1 and CDR2: SGHTS, YDEGEE. J lost 5 bases, V lost 4 bases, and 13 bases had no gene match. This CDR3 spans 17 amino acids. CDR3 in DNA: TGTGCCAGCAGCCCGGGACAGGGGGGATATCTGGGGACTGAAGCTTTCTTT. This codes for CASSPGQGGYLGTEAFF.

The chain recombines TRBV12-3 or TRBV12-4 with TRBJ1-2; TRBD1 might be the D (6 bases). The CDR3 is made up of 13 amino acids. Deletions cut 4 bases from V and 5 bases from J, with 11 bases between. CDR3: CASSSGTQYGYTF. The CDR3 DNA reads TGTGCCAGCAGTTCTGGGACACAGTATGGCTACACCTTC.

This chain joins TRBV27 and TRBJ1-1; D is undetermined. This CDR3 comprises 14 residues. The V end lost 5 bases, the J end lost 3 bases, and 13 bases lay between the germline ends. Germline V gene data show CDR1 as MNHEY and CDR2 as SMNVEV (reference sequence). CDR3 loop: CASSPTAVHTEAFF. CDR3 DNA: TGTGCCAGCAGTCCCACAGCAGTACACACTGAAGCTTTCTTT.

The V and J genes are TRBV2 and TRBJ1-1; D not certain. The V gene's germline CDR1 is SNHLY and CDR2 FYNNEI. Trimming cost V 0 bases and J 14 bases, with 10 bases left between them. The CDR3 runs 11 residues. The CDR3 coding sequence is TGTGCCAGCAGTGAAGCGTCCCGGAGGTTCTTT. This gives the protein CASSEASRRFF.

The chain uses TRBV19 and TRBJ2-1; no reliable D call. CDR1 is LNHDA, CDR2 SQIVND, per germline (reference sequence). The V end lost 1 base, the J end lost 0 bases, and 7 bases lay between the germline ends. This CDR3 is 15 amino acids long. The CDR3 spells CASSIGGNSYNEQFF. The CDR3 nucleotides are TGTGCCAGTAGTATAGGTGGCAACTCCTACAATGAGCAGTTCTTC.

The V and J genes are TRBV5-1 and TRBJ1-2; 7 bases align to TRBD1. Trimming cost V 4 bases and J 4 bases; bases outside gene matches: 13. The germline V gene has CDR1 SGHRS and CDR2 YFSETQ. This CDR3 is 16 amino acids long. In DNA form, the CDR3 reads TGCGCCAGCAGCGTCGACAGGGATCGGGGGTCCTATGGCTACACCTTC. This codes for CASSVDRDRGSYGYTF.

J is TRBJ1-2 and V is TRBV27; TRBD1 matches 8 bases. CDR3 length: 15 amino acids. Germline CDR1 is MNHEY and CDR2 is SMNVEV (reference sequence). V shed 2 bases and J 6 bases; nucleotides not matched to a gene: 8. The CDR3 is CASSLRAGGWHGYTF. In nucleotides, the CDR3 is TGTGCCAGCAGTTTACGTGCAGGGGGCTGGCATGGCTACACCTTC.

The rearrangement links TRBV3-1 (or the pseudogene TRBV3-2) to TRBJ1-2, with no clear D. This CDR3 spans 13 amino acids. Trimming shortened V by 0 bases and J by 8 bases, and 10 bases separated the two germline ends. Per the germline V gene, CDR1 is LGHDT and CDR2 is YNNKEL (reference sequence). This CDR3 reads CASSQDGRRGYTF. CDR3 nucleotides: TGTGCCAGCAGCCAAGATGGTCGGCGGGGCTACACCTTC.

The V call is TRBV15, the J call TRBJ2-5, with a weak D call TRBD1 (6 bases). The CDR3 sequence is 18 residues long. V was clipped by 0 bases and J by 2 bases, with 19 bases between them. Germline V gene data show CDR1 as LNHNV and CDR2 as YYDKDF (reference sequence). CDR3 loop: CATSRDPEGVTHQETQYF. CDR3 nucleotide sequence: TGTGCCACCAGCAGAGATCCCGAGGGGGTCACCCATCAAGAGACCCAGTACTTC.